Detailed here is one T cell receptor (beta chain). The antigen remains undetermined. Exclusions: uncontrolled infection, other autoimmune disease, pregnancy, lactation. This specimen comes from a study of T cells in Graves' hyperthyroidism and ophthalmopathy. Trimming cost V 9 bases and J 3 bases; bases outside gene matches: 4. Germline lookup yields CDR1 SNHLY and CDR2 FYNNEI. CDR3 length: 13 residues. What was amplified from RNA transcripts were TCR beta CDR3 regions. First-round RT-PCR with HTBI primers amplified the TCR CDR3 region. TCRdb processed the multiplex PCR reads anew with MiXCR; each CDR3 protein has one entry. The sample contains approximately 590,000 distinct CDR3 sequences, under 60% of which appear only once. Study results and caveats: Using 13 V-J features, a model discriminated ophthalmopathy from stable hyperthyroidism.

The chain couples TRBV2 to TRBJ2-3; 9 bases fit TRBD2. Source material: peripheral blood or thyroid tissue (not recorded which). The sequence came from a woman younger than 35 with Graves' hyperthyroidism. CDR3 sequence reads: CARTTSGTDTQYF. The CDR3 bases are TGTGCCAGGACGACTAGCGGAACAGATACGCAGTATTTT. The variable domain in full, with the rest retrieved from reference TRBV2 and TRBJ2-3, is EPEVTQTPSHQVTQMGQEVILRCVPISNHLYFYWYRQILGQKVEFLVSFYNNEISEKSEIFDDQFSVERPDGSNFTLKIRSTKLEDSAMYFCARTTSGTDTQYFGPGTRLTVL.